The 29 T cell receptor beta chains in this list originate from one sample, sequenced in a study of T cells in localized non-small cell lung cancer. Sequenced by immunoSEQ multiplex PCR; TCRdb stores in-frame clones only, minus some. In the table there are roughly 31,000 clones, roughly 87% of which are singletons. The sample in question was peripheral blood, obtained before any cancer treatment. These receptors all come from a woman aged 35-75 years with stage I lung adenocarcinoma.

V usage is TRBV19 and J usage is TRBJ1-5; no clear D. This CDR3 region has 16 residues. Per the germline V gene, CDR1 is LNHDA and CDR2 is SQIVND (reference sequence). V dropped 5 bases and J dropped 2 bases, with 16 bases sitting between them. The CDR3 loop is CASSPIEGTGNQPQHF. The CDR3 DNA follows: TGTGCCAGTAGTCCTATCGAGGGTACAGGCAATCAGCCCCAGCATTTT.

V gene TRBV6-9 combines with J gene TRBJ1-5; D remains ambiguous. The CDR3 spans 13 residues. The V end was cut by 6 bases, the J end by 2 bases, with 8 bases between. CDR1 and CDR2 (germline): MNHGY, SVAAGI. Here the CDR3 DNA reads TGTGCCAGCAGCCCCTTGGGCAATCAGCCCCAGCATTTT. This sequence encodes CASSPLGNQPQHF.

The chain recombines TRBV7-2 with TRBJ2-5; D gene uncertain. CDR1 is SGHTA and CDR2 is FQGNSA in the germline V gene. V was trimmed by 2 bases and J by 5 bases, leaving 12 bases between them. The CDR3 has 14 residues. In DNA, the CDR3 is TGTGCCAGCAGCTTAAGGCTAGTGGGTGAGACCCAGTACTTC. Protein: CASSLRLVGETQYF.

In its sample, this clone was seen once. This rearrangement joins TRBV14 to TRBJ2-3; TRBD1 matches 9 bases. Germline V gene sequence: CDR1 SGHDN, CDR2 FVKESK. The CDR3 extends over 15 amino acids. The V segment lost 3 bases and the J segment 7 bases; nucleotides outside the gene matches: 8. CDR3 nucleotide sequence: TGTGCCAGCAGCCAGACAGGGGGAGGTTTGAATACGCAGTATTTT. Translated, it gives CASSQTGGGLNTQYF.

This chain joins TRBV27 and TRBJ1-1, with 9 bases fitting TRBD1. Germline CDR1 MNHEY, CDR2 SMNVEV (reference sequence). This CDR3 spans 16 amino acids. With 2 bases clipped from V and 3 bases from J, the junction kept 7 bases outside the gene matches. The CDR3 coding sequence is TGTGCCAGCAGTTTAGTTAGGGACAGGGATGACACTGAAGCTTTCTTT. Translating it yields CASSLVRDRDDTEAFF.

This chain connects TRBV15 to TRBJ2-1, with D perhaps TRBD1 or TRBD2 (5 bases each). Germline V gives CDR1 LNHNV, CDR2 YYDKDF (reference sequence). The ends were cut back, 5 bases at V and 3 bases at J, with 11 bases in the middle. This CDR3 spans 14 amino acids. CDR3 region: CATSVGALYNEQFF. The CDR3, as DNA: TGTGCCACCAGCGTCGGGGCCCTCTACAATGAGCAGTTCTTC.

This rearrangement joins TRBV5-4 to TRBJ2-1; D may be TRBD2 (6 bases). There are 16 residues in the CDR3. Trimming stripped 0 bases from V and 1 base from J, with 11 bases between. Looked up from germline, CDR1 is SGHNT and CDR2 is YYREEE (reference sequence). CDR3 protein: CASSLARGRSYNEQFF. The DNA for the CDR3 is TGTGCCAGCAGCTTGGCCCGGGGGAGGTCCTACAATGAGCAGTTCTTC.

CDR3 protein: CASNLAGPQPQHF. As DNA, the CDR3 is TGTGCCAGCAACCTTGCAGGCCCTCAGCCCCAGCATTTT. This chain uses TRBV7-8 with TRBJ1-5; D remains unclear. Germline V gives CDR1 SGHVS, CDR2 FQNEAQ. The length of the CDR3 is 13 residues. With 7 bases removed from V and 6 bases from J, the gap between germline ends came to 13 bases.

The J gene is TRBJ2-1, the V gene TRBV11-3, with TRBD2 matching 9 bases. This CDR3 has 16 residues. Looked up from germline, CDR1 is SGHNT and CDR2 is YENEEA. The J segment lost 4 bases and the V segment lost 5 bases, leaving 9 bases of the junction unmatched. This CDR3 reads CASSPPSGESYNEQFF. The CDR3 nucleotides are TGTGCCAGCAGCCCACCTAGCGGGGAGAGTTACAATGAGCAGTTCTTC.

Points on this clone: Other nucleotide sequences from this sample produce the same CDR3. The rearrangement uses TRBV18 and TRBJ1-4; no clear D. Germline lookup yields CDR1 KGHSH and CDR2 LQKENI. Trimming removed 3 bases from V and 0 bases from J, with 5 bases in between. The CDR3 has 14 residues. The CDR3, as DNA: TGTGCCAGCTCACCCGGAACAACTAATGAAAAACTGTTTTTT. It is translated as CASSPGTTNEKLFF.

The CDR3, as DNA: TGTGCCAGCTCACCACTCGGACAGGGCTCTGGGGCCAACGTCCTGACTTTC. It specifies CASSPLGQGSGANVLTF. V usage is TRBV18 and J usage is TRBJ2-6; 8 bases align to TRBD1. The junction had 2 bases not matched to a gene; V was cut back by 1 base and J by 0 bases. There are 17 residues in the CDR3. CDR1 and CDR2 from the germline V gene are KGHSH and LQKENI.

This clone is a singleton in its sample. The CDR3 DNA sequence: TGTGCCAGCAGTGAAGCGGGCGGAGAGGGGCTCACAGATACGCAGTATTTT. This sequence encodes CASSEAGGEGLTDTQYF. The V call is TRBV6-1, the J call TRBJ2-3, with D perhaps being TRBD1 or TRBD2 (5 bases each). V was cut by 0 bases and J by 2 bases, with 15 bases left in between. The germline gives CDR1 MNHNS, CDR2 SASEGT. This CDR3 has 17 residues.

The CDR3 spells CASSPQQGAGNHEQYF. The CDR3 coding sequence is TGTGCCAGCTCACCACAGCAGGGGGCAGGTAACCACGAGCAGTACTTC. The chain employs TRBV18 and TRBJ2-7; 8 nucleotides agree with TRBD1. The CDR3 totals 16 residues. The J segment lost 5 bases and the V segment lost 1 base, leaving 10 bases of the junction unmatched. Germline lookup yields CDR1 KGHSH and CDR2 LQKENI.

The V call is TRBV5-4, the J call TRBJ2-3; D unresolved. CDR1 and CDR2 (germline): SGHNT, YYREEE (reference sequence). CDR3 length: 16 amino acids. V lost 0 bases, J lost 1 base, and 12 bases lay in between. The CDR3, as DNA: TGTGCCAGCAGCTTGGGGCTAGGAGAGGGCACAGATACGCAGTATTTT. Its protein is CASSLGLGEGTDTQYF.

This clone was picked up one time. The DNA of the CDR3 is TGTGCCATCAGTGATCTGGGGGAAACTAATGAAAAACTGTTTTTT. Protein sequence: CAISDLGETNEKLFF. The V gene is TRBV10-3, the J gene TRBJ1-4, with a weak D call TRBD1 (5 bases). The germline V gene has CDR1 ENHRY and CDR2 SYGVKD. V dropped 3 bases and J dropped 1 base, with 9 bases sitting between them. This CDR3 is 15 amino acids long.

The chain combines TRBV10-2 with TRBJ2-7; a possible D gene is TRBD1 (5 bases). Germline assignment: CDR1 WSHSY and CDR2 SAAADI. This CDR3 is 14 amino acids long. V was cut by 6 bases and J by 5 bases, with 17 bases left in between. CDR3 DNA: TGCGCCAGCAGCCCGTCAGGGCAGCTCGACGAGCAGTACTTC. The encoded protein is CASSPSGQLDEQYF.

The chain has TRBV18 and TRBJ2-1, with 7 bases that match TRBD1. The germline V gene encodes CDR1 KGHSH and CDR2 LQKENI. This CDR3 is 14 amino acids long. With V trimmed by 6 bases and J by 1 base, 3 bases remained unmatched. Here the CDR3 reads CASSYRGSYNEQFF. For the CDR3, the DNA is TGTGCCAGCTCGTACAGGGGTTCCTACAATGAGCAGTTCTTC.

The chain employs TRBV7-8 and TRBJ2-7, with TRBD2 matching 7 bases. V was clipped by 4 bases and J by 4 bases; unmatched bases: 10. The CDR3 contains 15 residues. CDR1 and CDR2 (germline): SGHVS, FQNEAQ. CDR3 bases: TGTGCCAGCAGCTCCCCTAGCGGCTCTAAGTACGAGCAGTACTTC. This gives the protein CASSSPSGSKYEQYF.

The chain joins TRBV27 to TRBJ1-2; D is unresolved. Germline V gives CDR1 MNHEY, CDR2 SMNVEV (reference sequence). The CDR3 consists of 15 residues. With 0 bases removed from V and 2 bases from J, the gap between germline ends came to 10 bases. CDR3 protein: CASSLSFLGNYGYTF. The CDR3 DNA reads TGTGCCAGCAGTTTATCGTTCTTAGGGAACTATGGCTACACCTTC.

The chain couples TRBV5-5 to TRBJ1-5; D remains unclear. The CDR3 contains 16 residues. Germline CDR1 reads SGHKS; CDR2 reads YYEKEE (reference sequence). Trimming shortened V by 2 bases and J by 3 bases, and 15 bases separated the two germline ends. Here the CDR3 reads CASSLEVGGPNQPQHF. The CDR3 DNA reads as TGTGCCAGCAGCTTAGAAGTGGGAGGCCCCAATCAGCCCCAGCATTTT.

The V gene is TRBV6-1, the J gene TRBJ1-2; D is unresolved. The CDR3 has 13 amino acids. With 6 bases removed from V and 5 bases from J, the gap between germline ends came to 13 bases. The germline V gene has CDR1 MNHNS and CDR2 SASEGT. DNA for the CDR3: TGTGCCAGCAGGTTCACGGGCGGGTATGGCTACACCTTC. It codes for CASRFTGGYGYTF.

This clone appeared once. The chain recombines TRBV7-2 with TRBJ1-2, with TRBD1 matching 8 bases. CDR3 size: 14 residues. Germline values: CDR1 SGHTA, CDR2 FQGNSA. V lost 1 base and J lost 5; bases outside the gene matches: 3. The CDR3 DNA sequence: TGTGCCAGCAGCTTAGACCGGACAGGGTATGGCTACACCTTC. Translated, it gives CASSLDRTGYGYTF.

This chain links TRBV4-1 with TRBJ1-4; D unresolved. V lost 5 bases, J lost 5 bases, and 15 bases lay in between. The CDR3 is 15 amino acids. Looked up from germline, CDR1 is MGHRA and CDR2 is YSYEKL. The CDR3, as DNA: TGCGCCAGCAGCTTTTCAGCTCAGCAGAATGAAAAACTGTTTTTT. Protein sequence: CASSFSAQQNEKLFF.

The gene calls are TRBV7-3 and TRBJ2-1; unclear D gene. Germline CDR1 is SGHTA and CDR2 is FQGTGA. Between the trimmed V and J ends, which lost 3 bases and 8 bases, there was a span of 11 bases. The CDR3 contains 13 residues. The CDR3 DNA sequence: TGTGCCAGCAGCTTTTCACGCGGAGATGAGCAGTTCTTC. Amino acid sequence: CASSFSRGDEQFF.

The V call is TRBV19, the J call TRBJ2-6; 9 bases fit TRBD1. V was pared by 4 bases and J by 0 bases, with 4 bases of the junction left unmatched. From germline, CDR1 is LNHDA and CDR2 SQIVND (reference sequence). The CDR3 covers 17 residues. The CDR3 loop is CASSKGTGPSGANVLTF. For the CDR3, the DNA is TGTGCCAGTAGTAAGGGGACAGGGCCCTCTGGGGCCAACGTCCTGACTTTC. The whole variable domain, remainder taken from reference TRBV19 and TRBJ2-6, is DGGITQSPKYLFRKEGQNVTLSCEQNLNHDAMYWYRQDPGQGLRLIYYSQIVNDFQKGDIAEGYSVSREKKESFPLTVTSAQKNPTAFYLCASSKGTGPSGANVLTFGAGSRLTVL.

This chain uses TRBV4-2 with TRBJ2-1; 7 bases agree with TRBD1. The length of the CDR3 is 12 residues. Trimming took 5 bases from V and 7 from J; bases not matched to a gene: 2. Germline lookup yields CDR1 LGHNA and CDR2 YNFKEQ. This chain's CDR3 is CASSVQGNEQFF. The CDR3 DNA follows: TGTGCCAGCAGCGTACAGGGGAATGAGCAGTTCTTC.

By sample fraction, this clone is large. V usage is TRBV10-3 and J usage is TRBJ1-1; D gene unclear. Trimming cost V 2 bases and J 0 bases, with 7 bases left between them. This CDR3 contains 14 residues. The germline CDR1 and CDR2 sequences are ENHRY and SYGVKD. CDR3 coding DNA: TGTGCCATCAGTGAGGAGATATTGAACACTGAAGCTTTCTTT. This encodes CAISEEILNTEAFF.

This chain joins TRBV14 and TRBJ2-7; weak D call: TRBD2 (7 bases). Germline loops: CDR1 SGHDN, CDR2 FVKESK. CDR3 size: 17 residues. V was pared by 3 bases and J by 6 bases, with 24 bases between. Here the CDR3 reads CASSHPGGRDNPLEQYF. The CDR3 bases are TGTGCCAGCAGCCACCCCGGGGGGCGGGATAACCCCCTCGAGCAGTACTTC.

The gene calls are TRBV7-9 and TRBJ1-2, with no clear D. CDR3 length: 14 amino acids. Trimming took 1 base from V and 5 from J, leaving 11 bases between them. The germline V gene has CDR1 SEHNR and CDR2 FQNEAQ (reference sequence). CDR3 DNA sequence: TGTGCCAGCAGCTTAGTAGTAGGTCCTTATGGCTACACCTTC. Translated: CASSLVVGPYGYTF.